Sequencing of this TCR beta chain was carried out in a study of T cells in Graves' hyperthyroidism and ophthalmopathy. This CDR3 is built from 14 residues. The germline V gene encodes CDR1 MGHDK and CDR2 SYGVNS. Notes on this clonotype: A much more abundant neighbour one base away suggests this may be a read error.

Researchers amplified the TCR beta CDR3 regions from RNA transcripts. The HTBI primer set was used in a first-round RT-PCR of the TCR CDR3. TCRdb reprocessed the multiplex PCR reads with MiXCR, giving one entry per CDR3 protein. The sample lists 250,000 to 300,000 distinct CDR3 sequences; 13% to 15% were seen once. The genes are TRBV25-1 and TRBJ2-1; D is perhaps TRBD2 (6 bases). Sequencing was done on a sample of blood. This clonotype was sampled from a middle-aged woman with Graves' hyperthyroidism that later progressed to Graves' ophthalmopathy. CDR3 region: CANSGEVPGNEQFF. CDR3 sequence (DNA): TGTGCCAACAGTGGGGAGGTTCCCGGCAATGAGCAGTTCTTC.